Below, 18 T cell receptor beta chains from the same sample are listed, as sequenced in a study of cytomegalovirus exposure and HLA in healthy donors. The PCR made use of 60 Vbeta and 13 Jbeta primers. Clones were read by immunoSEQ multiplex PCR, and TCRdb kept only the in-frame ones, dropping some. The sample has 150,000 to 200,000 clones; 78% are singletons. The source material was PBMCs. The receptors were sampled from a woman between 35 and 50 years old in good health and CMV-seronegative.

The chain employs TRBV7-6 and TRBJ1-3; D not certain. The CDR3 loop spans 15 amino acids. Trimming stripped 2 bases from V and 4 bases from J, with 12 bases between. CDR1 is SGHVS, CDR2 FNYEAQ, per germline. CDR3 amino acids: CASSLYSGNGNTIYF. CDR3 in DNA: TGTGCCAGCAGCTTATATTCGGGGAACGGAAACACCATATATTTT. Complete variable domain (other parts from reference TRBV7-6 and TRBJ1-3): GAGVSQSPRYKVTKRGQDVALRCDPISGHVSLYWYRQALGQGPEFLTYFNYEAQQDKSGLPNDRFSAERPEGSISTLTIQRTEQRDSAMYRCASSLYSGNGNTIYFGEGSWLTVV.

This rearrangement joins TRBV5-4 to TRBJ2-3, with 12 bases aligning to TRBD2. Germline V CDR1 and CDR2: SGHNT, YYREEE (reference sequence). The ends lost 2 bases at V and 3 bases at J; junction bases unmatched: 4. The CDR3 runs 16 residues. The CDR3, as DNA: TGTGCCAGCAGCTTTAAAACTAGCGGGGGGACAGATACGCAGTATTTT. Its translation: CASSFKTSGGTDTQYF.

This clone was recorded only once. This rearrangement joins TRBV18 to TRBJ1-1; 7 positions agree with TRBD1. The CDR3 is 15 residues long. CDR1 KGHSH and CDR2 LQKENI come from the germline V gene. Trimming cost V 5 bases and J 4 bases; bases outside gene matches: 10. The CDR3 nucleotides read TGTGCCAGCTCATCGGGAGAGGGGGCCGGCACTGAAGCTTTCTTT. Amino acids: CASSSGEGAGTEAFF.

The V call is TRBV5-1, the J call TRBJ1-1; 7 bases match TRBD1. CDR1 is SGHRS and CDR2 is YFSETQ in the germline V gene. Trimming removed 3 bases from V and 0 bases from J; junction bases left unmatched: 11. The CDR3 runs 17 residues. The CDR3 region has the DNA TGCGCCAGCAGCTACTCCCGGGACAGCTTCTTGAACACTGAAGCTTTCTTT. It translates to CASSYSRDSFLNTEAFF. Combining the CDR3 with reference TRBV5-1 and TRBJ1-1 gives the whole variable domain KAGVTQTPRYLIKTRGQQVTLSCSPISGHRSVSWYQQTPGQGLQFLFEYFSETQRNKGNFPGRFSGRQFSNSRSEMNVSTLELGDSALYLCASSYSRDSFLNTEAFFGQGTRLTVV.

The chain carries TRBV5-4 and TRBJ2-7; TRBD2 agrees at 9 bases. The V segment lost 0 bases and the J segment 2 bases; nucleotides outside the gene matches: 3. CDR1 and CDR2 (germline): SGHNT, YYREEE (reference sequence). The CDR3 sequence is 15 residues long. The CDR3: CASSLGSGGPYEQYF. CDR3 DNA: TGTGCCAGCAGCTTGGGCAGCGGGGGGCCCTACGAGCAGTACTTC.

This clone has only one observation. The chain combines TRBV7-3 with TRBJ2-2; no clear D. The CDR3 runs 16 residues. The V and J ends lost 2 bases and 0 bases respectively, with 10 bases between them. Germline V gives CDR1 SGHTA, CDR2 FQGTGA. As DNA, the CDR3 is TGTGCCAGCAGCTTACACAGCCCCGCGAACACCGGGGAGCTGTTTTTT. It yields the protein CASSLHSPANTGELFF.

With respect to this clone: Compared with germline, one end of the junction differs, possibly owing to a read error. The chain has TRBV28 and TRBJ1-1; D possibly corresponds to TRBD1 (6 bases). Germline-derived CDR1 and CDR2 are MDHEN and SYDVKM. The CDR3 runs to 14 residues. The CDR3 spells CASILWGAGTEAFF. CDR3 coding DNA: TGTGCCAGCATTTTATGGGGGGCAGGAACTGAAGCTTTCTTT.

This chain uses TRBV6-5 with TRBJ1-1, with a tentative D call TRBD1 (6 bases). The CDR3 covers 13 residues. Germline assignment: CDR1 MNHEY and CDR2 SVGAGI. V lost 6 bases to trimming and J lost 1 base, with 9 bases between them. The CDR3 loop is CASRTDRNTEAFF. The CDR3, as DNA: TGTGCCAGCAGGACGGACAGGAACACTGAAGCTTTCTTT.

The chain carries TRBV21-1 and TRBJ1-4; the DNA was not used to check the table's D call, TRBD1. TRBV21-1 is reported as a pseudogene. The CDR3 consists of 19 residues. The CDR3: CASRQSRTRGLATNEKLFF. The CDR3 bases are TGTGCCAGCAGACAGAGCCGGACCAGGGGGCTTGCAACTAATGAAAAACTGTTTTTT.

The chain employs TRBV28 and TRBJ1-6; 8 positions match TRBD1. Germline V gene sequence: CDR1 MDHEN, CDR2 SYDVKM. Trimming removed 7 bases from V and 6 bases from J; junction bases left unmatched: 5. This CDR3 region has 14 residues. CDR3 in amino acids: CASNNRGGNSPLHF. CDR3 nucleotide sequence: TGTGCCAGCAACAACAGGGGGGGTAATTCACCCCTCCACTTT.

The chain is built from TRBV7-8 and TRBJ2-1, with D unresolved. The CDR3 has 13 amino acids. Germline-derived CDR1 and CDR2 are SGHVS and FQNEAQ. Trimming removed 6 bases at V and 1 base at J, with 7 bases between. This chain's CDR3 is CASSPQSYNEQFF. The CDR3 region has the DNA TGTGCCAGCAGTCCGCAGTCCTACAATGAGCAGTTCTTC. The whole variable domain, remainder taken from reference TRBV7-8 and TRBJ2-1, is GAGVSQSPRYKVAKRGQDVALRCDPISGHVSLFWYQQALGQGPEFLTYFQNEAQLDKSGLPSDRFFAERPEGSVSTLKIQRTQQEDSAVYLCASSPQSYNEQFFGPGTRLTVL.

V usage is TRBV4-1 and J usage is TRBJ2-3; TRBD1 might be the D (5 bases). This CDR3 has 14 amino acids. CDR1 and CDR2 from the germline V gene are MGHRA and YSYEKL. The V end was cut by 2 bases, the J end by 6 bases, with 12 bases between. The DNA for the CDR3 is TGCGCCAGCAGCCAAAAAGCAGGGTGGGATACGCAGTATTTT. This codes for CASSQKAGWDTQYF.

J is TRBJ2-7 and V is TRBV13; 11 bases are a match to TRBD1. The CDR3 consists of 17 residues. V lost 3 bases and J lost 1; bases outside the gene matches: 8. The germline V gene has CDR1 PRHDT and CDR2 FYEKMQ (reference sequence). The chain's CDR3 is CASSFNRGTGGSYEQYF. Written as DNA, the CDR3 is TGTGCCAGCAGCTTCAACCGCGGGACAGGGGGTTCCTACGAGCAGTACTTC.

Only one count was recorded for this clone. This sequence joins TRBV27 and TRBJ2-7, with TRBD1 matching over 7 bases. The germline V gene encodes CDR1 MNHEY and CDR2 SMNVEV (reference sequence). The trim removed 8 bases at V and 6 bases at J, leaving 10 bases unmatched. This CDR3 spans 13 amino acids. CDR3 amino acids: CASGYRGSIEQYF. Written as DNA, the CDR3 is TGTGCCAGCGGGTACAGGGGAAGCATCGAGCAGTACTTC.

The chain employs TRBV2 and TRBJ1-1, with D possibly matching TRBD1 (6 bases). The CDR3 totals 15 residues. Trimming pared 6 bases from V and 4 bases from J, leaving 18 bases between. Germline V gives CDR1 SNHLY, CDR2 FYNNEI. CDR3 residues: CASSPQMTGATEAFF. DNA for the CDR3: TGTGCCAGCAGCCCCCAAATGACAGGAGCCACTGAAGCTTTCTTT.

This clone was counted only a few times. The chain carries TRBV5-8 and TRBJ1-1, with D possibly matching TRBD1 (6 bases). CDR1 and CDR2 from the germline V gene are SGHTS and YDEGEE. The CDR3 runs 14 residues. Between the trimmed V and J ends, which lost 6 bases and 5 bases, there was a span of 17 bases. CDR3 bases: TGTGCCAGCATCAAGCGCAGGGGCGGGACTGAAGCTTTCTTT. Residues: CASIKRRGGTEAFF.

This chain links TRBV6-4 with TRBJ2-7, with D maybe TRBD2 (6 bases). V was trimmed by 6 bases and J by 1 base, leaving 16 bases between them. CDR1 and CDR2 (germline): MRHNA, SNTAGT. The CDR3 consists of 15 residues. In nucleotides, the CDR3 is TGTGCCAGCAGCAGACTACCGGGACTGTCCTACGAGCAGTACTTC. Its protein product is CASSRLPGLSYEQYF.

This rearrangement joins TRBV6-5 to TRBJ2-1, with 7 positions matching TRBD2. With V trimmed by 6 bases and J by 4 bases, 6 bases remained unmatched. This CDR3 is 14 amino acids long. Looked up from germline, CDR1 is MNHEY and CDR2 is SVGAGI. DNA of the CDR3: TGTGCCAGCAGGGGGGGGACTGGGTACAATGAGCAGTTCTTC. Amino acid sequence: CASRGGTGYNEQFF.